A selection of T cell receptor beta chains follows, all from one sample in a study of T cells after yellow fever vaccination. Using its own MiXCR run on the 5' RACE reads, TCRdb lists one record per CDR3 protein. Among a few hundred thousand distinct CDR3 sequences listed, around a tenth were seen once. This specimen was PBMCs, taken on the day of the first yellow fever vaccination. All receptors come from a man between 18 and 35 years old who received the YFV17D yellow fever vaccine. The CDR3 runs from the conserved cysteine through the conserved F or W. D genes are given only for firm matches. The size field is filled for only some rows; it gives once, few, many or a size class.

many	TRBJ1-5	15	.	TRBV4-3	CASSLSAVSNQPQHF	TGCGCCAGCAGCCTTAGCGCAGTTAGCAATCAGCCCCAGCATTTT
few	TRBJ2-1	14	TRBD2	TRBV5-1	CASTGGGSYNEQFF	TGCGCCAGCACTGGGGGGGGGAGTTACAATGAGCAGTTCTTC
.	TRBJ1-5	13	TRBD1	TRBV30	CAWRGTGEGPQHF	TGTGCCTGGAGGGGGACAGGGGAAGGGCCCCAGCATTTT
few	TRBJ1-2	16	.	TRBV18	CASSPKSLDGSYGYTF	TGTGCCAGCTCACCAAAGAGTTTGGACGGCTCCTATGGCTACACCTTC
.	TRBJ2-1	15	TRBD2	TRBV7-6	CASSSLTSGGEEQFF	TGTGCCAGCAGCTCATTGACTAGCGGGGGGGAAGAGCAGTTCTTC
few	TRBJ1-5	15	.	TRBV5-8	CASSFEGFSNQPQHF	TGTGCCAGCAGCTTTGAGGGATTTAGCAATCAGCCCCAGCATTTT
.	TRBJ2-2	17	.	TRBV7-2	CASSLAFGGANTGELFF	TGTGCCAGCAGCTTAGCGTTCGGCGGAGCGAACACCGGGGAGCTGTTTTTT
few	TRBJ2-2	16	.	TRBV7-2	CASSLFRPGNTGELFF	TGTGCCAGCAGCTTATTCCGCCCGGGGAACACCGGGGAGCTGTTTTTT
.	TRBJ2-5	17	TRBD1	TRBV5-8	CASSLHGLQGAAETQYF	TGTGCCAGCAGCTTACACGGACTCCAGGGGGCAGCAGAGACCCAGTACTTC
.	TRBJ2-5	16	.	TRBV4-2	CASSQEGQGPQETQYF	TGTGCCAGCAGCCAAGAGGGGCAGGGACCCCAAGAGACCCAGTACTTC
few	TRBJ2-5	17	TRBD2	TRBV5-1	CASSLGLAGGPGETQYF	TGCGCCAGCAGCTTGGGGCTAGCGGGGGGGCCTGGAGAGACCCAGTACTTC
.	TRBJ2-3	14	.	TRBV20-1	CSASDPRFTDTQYF	TGCAGTGCTAGCGATCCAAGGTTCACAGATACGCAGTATTTT
.	TRBJ1-6	13	.	TRBV7-2	CASRAAGTSPLHF	TGTGCCAGCAGGGCAGCGGGGACTTCACCCCTCCACTTT
few	TRBJ2-2	14	.	TRBV9	CASSDLGVSGELFF	TGTGCCAGCAGCGACCTCGGGGTGTCCGGGGAGCTGTTTTTT
few	TRBJ2-5	15	TRBD1	TRBV5-1	CASSGGRDRQETQYF	TGCGCCAGCAGCGGAGGACGGGACAGACAAGAGACCCAGTACTTC
few	TRBJ2-2	13	.	TRBV6-2/TRBV6-3	CASTLPQGGELFF	TGTGCCAGCACTCTCCCGCAGGGCGGGGAGCTGTTTTTT
few	TRBJ1-1	13	.	TRBV6-5	CASSYRQEFEAFF	TGTGCCAGCAGTTACCGACAGGAGTTTGAAGCTTTCTTT
.	TRBJ2-5	16	TRBD2	TRBV5-4	CASSATASGGAETQYF	TGTGCCAGCAGCGCGACGGCGAGCGGGGGGGCGGAGACCCAGTACTTC
few	TRBJ1-2	15	.	TRBV21-1	CASSKAGDSNYGYTF	TGTGCCAGCAGCAAAGCGGGGGACTCTAACTATGGCTACACCTTC
.	TRBJ2-1	17	TRBD2	TRBV11-2	CASSRSGTSKGGNEQFF	TGTGCCAGCAGTCGCTCCGGGACTAGTAAGGGGGGAAATGAGCAGTTCTTC
.	TRBJ2-1	13	TRBD1	TRBV3-1	CASSQWAGGEQFF	TGTGCCAGCAGCCAATGGGCAGGGGGAGAGCAGTTCTTC
.	TRBJ2-3	18	TRBD2	TRBV9	CASSGRTSGGTSTDTQYF	TGTGCCAGCAGCGGCCGGACTAGCGGGGGAACATCCACAGATACGCAGTATTTT
few	TRBJ2-7	15	.	TRBV5-1	CASKGFGSGSYEQYF	TGCGCCAGCAAGGGGTTCGGGTCGGGCTCCTACGAGCAGTACTTC
.	TRBJ2-1	19	TRBD2	TRBV4-3	CASSQDRLAGVSSYNEQFF	TGCGCCAGCAGCCAAGATCGACTAGCGGGGGTTAGCTCCTACAATGAGCAGTTCTTC
.	TRBJ1-3	14	TRBD1	TRBV15	CATSRPDRRNTIYF	TGTGCCACCAGCAGACCGGACAGGCGAAACACCATATATTTT
.	TRBJ2-2	16	.	TRBV18	CTSSRVGSPLTGELFF	TGTACCAGCTCACGCGTCGGTTCCCCACTTACCGGGGAGCTGTTTTTT
many	TRBJ2-3	16	TRBD2	TRBV27	CASSLNPAGGPNTQYF	TGTGCCAGCAGTTTAAATCCAGCGGGGGGGCCAAATACGCAGTATTTT
.	TRBJ2-3	15	TRBD1	TRBV27	CASSTRQGVVDTQYF	TGTGCCAGCAGTACCCGACAGGGGGTAGTAGATACGCAGTATTTT
few	TRBJ2-3	17	.	TRBV7-9	CASGAFQSQRRTDTQYF	TGTGCCAGCGGGGCTTTCCAGTCCCAACGGCGCACAGATACGCAGTATTTT
few	TRBJ1-2	13	.	TRBV4-3	CASSQKGGYGYTF	TGCGCCAGCAGCCAAAAGGGAGGGTATGGCTACACCTTC
.	TRBJ1-6	16	.	TRBV20-1	CSARGGTSSYNSPLHF	TGCAGTGCTAGAGGGGGTACTAGCTCCTATAATTCACCCCTCCACTTT
many	TRBJ2-3	15	.	TRBV7-2	CASSLDRGATDTQYF	TGTGCCAGCAGCTTAGACCGCGGGGCCACAGATACGCAGTATTTT
.	TRBJ1-5	14	TRBD1	TRBV2	CASSGGQGNQPQHF	TGTGCCAGCAGTGGGGGACAGGGGAATCAGCCCCAGCATTTT
many	TRBJ2-5	14	TRBD1	TRBV7-9	CASSPGQGRETQYF	TGTGCCAGCAGTCCAGGACAGGGACGAGAGACCCAGTACTTC
.	TRBJ1-3	14	TRBD1	TRBV12-3/TRBV12-4	CASSLRQGRNTIYF	TGTGCCAGCAGTTTAAGACAGGGAAGGAACACCATATATTTT
few	TRBJ2-3	16	.	TRBV7-8	CASSLRRDPSTDTQYF	TGTGCCAGCAGCTTGCGGCGGGACCCTAGCACAGATACGCAGTATTTT
few	TRBJ1-1	15	.	TRBV7-8	CASSLGFSLNTEAFF	TGTGCCAGCAGCCTAGGTTTTAGCTTGAACACTGAAGCTTTCTTT
few	TRBJ2-3	17	.	TRBV29-1	CSVAGILTGPGADTQYF	TGCAGCGTCGCGGGGATCCTGACAGGGCCGGGGGCAGATACGCAGTATTTT
many	TRBJ2-1	11	TRBD2	TRBV5-1	CASSPGGEQFF	TGCGCCAGCAGCCCGGGGGGTGAGCAGTTCTTC
few	TRBJ1-5	16	.	TRBV7-8	CASSLAPGNSNQPQHF	TGTGCCAGCAGCTTAGCGCCCGGAAATAGCAATCAGCCCCAGCATTTT
.	TRBJ1-2	13	.	TRBV29-1	CSVGSTGIYGYTF	TGCAGCGTAGGGTCCACAGGAATCTATGGCTACACCTTC